The next 15 T cell receptor beta chains were all read from a single sample in a study of graft-versus-host responses after intestinal transplantation. Assay used: immunoSEQ multiplex PCR; TCRdb lists only in-frame clones, some missing. The profile covers 80,000 to 100,000 clones, with around 92% appearing a single time and roughly 0.2% taken by the ten largest. Which antigens these TCRs recognize remains unknown. Material: unstimulated CD4+ T cells sorted from spleen or lymph node cells, obtained before transplant. These receptors were collected from a human donor who was the organ donor for an intestinal transplant.

V is TRBV6-5 and J is TRBJ1-6; D gene unclear. The CDR3 consists of 16 residues. Germline CDR1 and CDR2: MNHEY and SVGAGI. The V gene lost 0 bases and the J gene lost 6 bases, with 12 bases spanning the gap. The CDR3 sequence is CASSYSIVGGNSPLHF. CDR3 DNA: TGTGCCAGCAGTTACTCGATAGTGGGAGGTAATTCACCCCTCCACTTT.

The chain has TRBV9 and TRBJ1-2, with 8 bases lining up with TRBD1. The junction had 4 bases not matched to a gene; V was cut back by 2 bases and J by 1 base. Germline V gene lookup returns CDR1 SGDLS and CDR2 YYNGEE. The CDR3 is 15 amino acids. The CDR3 nucleotides are TGTGCCAGCAGCGTTACAGGGGGGATTAACTATGGCTACACCTTC. The encoded protein is CASSVTGGINYGYTF. Filled out from reference TRBV9 and TRBJ1-2, the complete variable domain reads DSGVTQTPKHLITATGQRVTLRCSPRSGDLSVYWYQQSLDQGLQFLIQYYNGEERAKGNILERFSAQQFPDLHSELNLSSLELGDSALYFCASSVTGGINYGYTFGSGTRLTVV.

The J gene is TRBJ1-2, the V gene TRBV7-2; 9 bases match TRBD1. V was clipped by 5 bases and J by 6 bases; unmatched bases: 10. The CDR3 is 15 residues long. Germline loops: CDR1 SGHTA, CDR2 FQGNSA. The CDR3 sequence: CASSGPGQGPDGYTF. The CDR3 nucleotides are TGTGCCAGCAGCGGACCGGGACAGGGTCCGGATGGCTACACCTTC.

The chain employs TRBV9 and TRBJ2-7; 9 nucleotides line up with TRBD1. Germline CDR1 SGDLS, CDR2 YYNGEE. There are 14 residues in the CDR3. V gave up 4 bases and J gave up 3 bases; unmatched junction bases: 5. CDR3 sequence reads: CASSLSGQGYEQYF. The CDR3 nucleotides read TGTGCCAGCAGCCTATCGGGACAGGGCTACGAGCAGTACTTC.

This chain joins TRBV7-2 and TRBJ2-7, with D perhaps matching TRBD1 (5 bases). The CDR3 length is 13 residues. From germline, CDR1 is SGHTA and CDR2 FQGNSA. The V end was cut by 5 bases, the J end by 3 bases, with 11 bases between. CDR3 region: CASSRWGNYEQYF. The CDR3 DNA reads TGTGCCAGCAGCAGATGGGGCAACTACGAGCAGTACTTC. Using reference TRBV7-2 and TRBJ2-7 for the parts outside the CDR3, the full variable domain is GAGVSQSPSNKVTEKGKDVELRCDPISGHTALYWYRQSLGQGLEFLIYFQGNSAPDKSGLPSDRFSAERTGGSVSTLTIQRTQQEDSAVYLCASSRWGNYEQYFGPGTRLTVT.

The chain employs TRBV7-9 and TRBJ1-6, with D unresolved. This CDR3 is 14 amino acids long. V dropped 1 base and J dropped 9 bases, with 10 bases sitting between them. Germline-derived CDR1 and CDR2 are SEHNR and FQNEAQ (reference sequence). The CDR3 sequence: CASSLVGAGSPLHF. CDR3 bases: TGTGCCAGCAGCTTAGTCGGTGCTGGTTCACCCCTCCACTTT. Based on the CDR3 plus reference TRBV7-9 and TRBJ1-6, the full variable domain is DTGVSQNPRHKITKRGQNVTFRCDPISEHNRLYWYRQTLGQGPEFLTYFQNEAQLEKSRLLSDRFSAERPKGSFSTLEIQRTEQGDSAMYLCASSLVGAGSPLHFGNGTRLTVT.

CDR3 residues: CASSLSSVQGIAFF. Written as DNA, the CDR3 is TGTGCCAGCAGTTTATCGTCGGTTCAGGGAATAGCTTTCTTT. The chain joins TRBV28 to TRBJ1-1; possible D gene TRBD1, 5 bases. The V gene lost 1 base and the J gene lost 10 bases, with 16 bases spanning the gap. Germline-derived CDR1 and CDR2 are MDHEN and SYDVKM. This CDR3 is 14 amino acids long.

The chain combines TRBV19 with TRBJ2-7; TRBD1 aligns across 8 bases. Looked up from germline, CDR1 is LNHDA and CDR2 is SQIVND (reference sequence). V lost 3 bases and J lost 9; bases outside the gene matches: 7. CDR3 length: 13 residues. CDR3 bases: TGTGCCAGTAGTATTTCCGGACAGGGAGGGCAGTACTTC. This encodes CASSISGQGGQYF.

This chain uses TRBV2 with TRBJ2-5; a possible D gene is TRBD1 (5 bases). The CDR3 has 13 residues. Germline CDR1 and CDR2: SNHLY and FYNNEI. V shed 4 bases and J shed 1 base, with 7 bases lying between them. The DNA of the CDR3 is TGTGCCAGCAGTGTCGACAGCCAAGAGACCCAGTACTTC. Translated, it gives CASSVDSQETQYF.

V gene TRBV19 combines with J gene TRBJ2-7, with 9 bases identical to TRBD2. The V gene's germline CDR1 is LNHDA and CDR2 SQIVND (reference sequence). This CDR3 is 16 amino acids long. The trim removed 5 bases at V and 3 bases at J, leaving 11 bases unmatched. The CDR3 reads CASSPSSGARIYEQYF. The CDR3 DNA reads TGTGCCAGTAGTCCCTCTAGCGGGGCCAGAATCTACGAGCAGTACTTC.

V usage is TRBV11-1 and J usage is TRBJ2-3; D perhaps matches TRBD1 (6 bases). The V gene lost 3 bases and the J gene lost 2 bases, with 12 bases spanning the gap. The germline CDR1 and CDR2 sequences are SGHAT and FQDESV (reference sequence). The CDR3 loop spans 15 amino acids. The CDR3 nucleotides are TGTGCCAGCAGCTTGGGGACATTTCACACAGATACGCAGTATTTT. Residues: CASSLGTFHTDTQYF.

This sequence joins TRBV6-5 and TRBJ1-1; 9 bases map to TRBD1. Per the germline V gene, CDR1 is MNHEY and CDR2 is SVGAGI. V was pared by 2 bases and J by 4 bases, with 8 bases of the junction left unmatched. This CDR3 is built from 16 residues. The CDR3 region has the DNA TGTGCCAGCAGTTACGGGGGGACAGGGCGCAGCACTGAAGCTTTCTTT. Translated: CASSYGGTGRSTEAFF.

Turning to this clone: At one boundary the junction diverges from the germline segment, which might be a read error. The chain couples TRBV7-9 to TRBJ2-7; TRBD1 agrees at 9 bases. The CDR3 extends over 16 amino acids. The germline gives CDR1 SEHNR, CDR2 FQNEAQ (reference sequence). The CDR3 nucleotides read TGTGCCAGCAGCAAAAGAGTGGGACAGGGTCGATACGGGCAGTACTTC. It encodes CASSKRVGQGRYGQYF.

This clone showed up just once. This sequence joins TRBV7-2 and TRBJ1-6; no clear D gene. The CDR3 extends over 13 amino acids. V lost 9 bases to trimming and J lost 5 bases, with 11 bases between them. Germline CDR1 and CDR2: SGHTA and FQGNSA. As DNA, the CDR3 is TGTGCCAGTGAATCGAGAGATAATTCACCCCTCCACTTT. Translated: CASESRDNSPLHF.

This clone was found once. V is TRBV6-1 and J is TRBJ1-5; the D gene is possibly TRBD1 (5 bases). CDR1 is MNHNS, CDR2 SASEGT, per germline. V was shortened by 5 bases and J by 6 bases, with 8 bases between the two germline ends. The CDR3 has 12 amino acids. The DNA of the CDR3 is TGTGCCAGCAGTCCACAGGTTCAGCCCCAGCATTTT. This gives the protein CASSPQVQPQHF.